The present T cell receptor beta chain was sequenced within a study of cytomegalovirus exposure and HLA in healthy donors. Study-level findings and limits: As immune exposure information, only CMV serostatus was available. By HLA locus, TCR association rates varied in a later analysis, with DRB1 showing the most and HLA-C the fewest. A later analysis reportedly identified an Asian-associated ancestry cluster as carrying fewer N-insertions than the approximately 730-donor mean. The productive fraction for most TCR beta V segments was about 87% or about 30% in an earlier analysis.

PCR involved 60 Vbeta and 13 Jbeta primers. Profiled with immunoSEQ multiplex PCR; TCRdb holds only in-frame clones, not every one. The sample holds over 100,000 clones. On this clone itself: What it binds is not known.

The receptor was isolated from a man aged 35 to 55 in good health and CMV-seropositive. Specimen: PBMCs.

DNA for the CDR3: TGTGCCAGCAGTCTCGGTTACGAGCAGTACTTC. Translating gives CASSLGYEQYF. This chain joins TRBV28 and TRBJ2-7; D call uncertain. V lost 5 bases to trimming and J lost 4 bases, with 6 bases between them. CDR1 and CDR2 (germline): MDHEN, SYDVKM. The CDR3 loop spans 11 amino acids.